Described below is a single T cell receptor (beta chain) sequence and its context. Its antigen is not identified. Sequenced by immunoSEQ multiplex PCR; TCRdb stores in-frame clones only, minus some. This sample carries 150,000 to 200,000 clones, 85% to 95% of them seen once, and the ten largest clones take over 0.7%. These data come from a study of T cell responses to AZD1222 COVID-19 vaccine. Study-wide findings and caveats: Regions left unmutated in variants are reportedly the target of nearly half of spike-specific TCRs.

CDR1 and CDR2 from the germline V gene are LGHNT and FRNRAP. The CDR3 has 15 residues. V lost 6 bases, J lost 7 bases, and 13 bases stayed unmatched. The sequenced sample was peripheral blood, obtained on day 0 of AZD1222 vaccination. The receptor's source is an adult in good health. This chain joins TRBV12-5 and TRBJ1-2, with 8 bases lining up with TRBD1. The CDR3 sequence: CASGGSQSGGSGYTF. Written as DNA, the CDR3 is TGTGCTAGTGGCGGGTCCCAATCAGGGGGCTCTGGCTACACCTTC.